Described below is a single TCR beta chain sequence and its context. Its antigen is as yet unknown. Trimming left V 3 bases short and J 1 base short, with 9 bases between. The CDR3 covers 14 residues. CDR1 is MDHEN, CDR2 SYDVKM, per germline. Data came from immunoSEQ multiplex PCR; TCRdb stores just in-frame clones and leaves some out. This table has about 46,000 clones, about 88% appearing once. The sample originates from a study of OX40 agonist ivuxolimab in advanced cancers. Study context: Every 2 weeks, ivuxolimab was infused into the patients intravenously at between 0.01 and 10 mg/kg. Those treated in dose escalation had hepatocellular carcinoma, melanoma, renal cell cancer or head and neck cancer.

General study points: Compared with others, partial responders at 0.1-3.0 mg/kg displayed clonal expansion among the lowest.

The TCR was taken from an adult with an advanced solid tumor such as melanoma, head and neck, liver or kidney cancer. This chain connects TRBV28 to TRBJ1-1; D is unclear. The sequencing used CD4+ or CD8+ T cells sorted from blood, collected in a trial of the OX40 agonist ivuxolimab. Here the CDR3 DNA reads TGTGCCAGCAGTTTGACACGGGGGAACACTGAAGCTTTCTTT. Amino acid sequence: CASSLTRGNTEAFF. Supplemented by reference TRBV28 and TRBJ1-1, the full variable domain reads DVKVTQSSRYLVKRTGEKVFLECVQDMDHENMFWYRQDPGLGLRLIYFSYDVKMKEKGDIPEGYSVSREKKERFSLILESASTNQTSMYLCASSLTRGNTEAFFGQGTRLTVV.